The entry below describes one TCR beta chain. What this receptor recognizes is not known. It has no much larger one-base neighbor in the sample; base qualities were not kept. The immunoSEQ Assay, a bias-controlled multiplex PCR, was used to amplify TCRbeta CDR3 regions from genomic DNA. The original methods were these. Nucleated cell counts per sample were estimated from amplification of reference gene primers within the assay. To quantify the absolute abundance of each unique TCRbeta CDR3 rearrangement, sequence reads were collapsed and filtered. For each sample, productive Simpson clonality was calculated as the square root of Simpson's diversity index over productive rearrangements. The clones in this table, taken by TCRdb from immuneACCESS, are in-frame only. Not every clone is retained; where verified, under half of the shortfall comes from an unresolved V gene, and the cause of the rest is unknown. The V and J calls and clone size were taken over from that table, and D and trimming were inferred from the DNA. This sample comprises under 200,000 clones, 82% of them detected only once. The ten largest account for 7.8% of the sample.

This sample is drawn from a study of blood T cell repertoires in COVID-19 (dated by TCRdb to 2020 to 2021). About the investigation overall: The collaborator samples originated in the United States, Italy and Spain and spanned the acute and convalescent phases of COVID-19. The prospective study material was composed of cDNA or gDNA derived from T cells, B-cell-depleted T cells, or PBMCs. Subjects who had been exposed to COVID-19, were actively infected with it, or had recovered from it provided the deeply sampled blood TCRbeta repertoires that made up the dataset. The repertoires were released in a freely available public database meant as a resource for research on the immune response to SARS-CoV-2. Samples were obtained from the ongoing ImmuneRACE study (first 160 participants) and from 1,254 subjects provided by 6 global collaborators. A de-identified subject ID, COVID-19 status, age in years and sex were almost always included in the sample metadata. Where available, HLA class I and class II types were obtained from metadata supplied by the sample provider rather than from assay-based typing.

Results the study describes overall, beyond this receptor: The quantity of clinical and demographic metadata differed by source and by participant and was supplied without curation.

One collaborating source in Seattle enrolled patients while the patients were actively infected and followed the patients over time throughout the course of disease. Whole blood was collected in K2EDTA tubes by collaborating institutions according to the institutions' own protocols. For TCRbeta analysis, collaborators shipped samples in one of three forms: frozen whole blood, isolated PBMCs, or DNA extracted from either of those sample types. The sample consisted of peripheral blood. The sequence was collected from a woman in her fifties or sixties with COVID-19, enrolled during active disease.

The CDR3 region has the sequence CASSLFAGGNSPLHF. The DNA reads as follows: TGTGCCAGCAGCTTATTTGCAGGGGGCAATTCACCCCTCCACTTT. The chain employs TRBV7-8 and TRBJ1-6, and 8 junctional nucleotides match TRBD1. Via the germline V gene, CDR1 is SGHVS and CDR2 FQNEAQ. Relative to germline, V is missing 2 bases and J is missing 7 bases, with 4 bases of the junction outside any gene match. Including cysteine and phenylalanine, the CDR3 has 15 amino acids. The DNA shown is the 45-base CDR3, in frame from base 1.